The sequence of this T cell receptor beta chain was determined in a study of shared clonotypes between healthy human individuals. Turning to the study itself: Per donor, CD8 memory used one plate, CD8 naive used two, CD4 memory used three and CD4 naive used three.

Measured with immunoSEQ multiplex PCR; TCRdb has only the in-frame clones, and not every one. Here the sample spans about 330,000 clones, roughly 84% being singletons. Sequences were obtained from memory CD8+ T cells sorted from blood. The subset: CD45RO+ cells pooled with CCR7-negative TemRA cells. The sequence derives from a man between 18 and 35 years old in good health.

The CDR3 loop is CASSQSRGAGQPQHF. CDR3 coding DNA: TGTGCCAGCAGCCAATCCCGGGGAGCGGGTCAGCCCCAGCATTTT. The chain employs TRBV16 and TRBJ1-5; unclear D gene. V lost 0 bases to trimming and J lost 6 bases, with 12 bases between them. Per germline, CDR1 KGHSY and CDR2 FQNENV. This CDR3 has 15 amino acids. Supplemented by reference TRBV16 and TRBJ1-5, the full variable domain reads GEEVAQTPKHLVRGEGQKAKLYCAPIKGHSYVFWYQQVLKNEFKFLISFQNENVFDETGMPKERFSAKCLPNSPCSLEIQATKLEDSAVYFCASSQSRGAGQPQHFGDGTRLSIL.